These T cell receptor beta chains were read from a single sample in a study of T-cell memory formation after mild COVID-19. One entry per CDR3 protein, called by TCRdb with MiXCR from the 5' RACE reads. Of about 320,000 distinct CDR3 sequences listed, roughly an eighth are singletons. Sequencing input: PBMCs or a T cell subset sorted from them (not recorded which). All receptors derive from a man aged 18 to 29 who had mild COVID-19 (a few samples of this study predate the infection). Cell type and time point are not known. Both conserved end residues are part of each CDR3. D genes are given only for firm matches.

cdr3_aa cdr3_length d_call v_call
CASSLGTSRDTDTQYF 16 - TRBV11-2
CASIYGRTGYGYTF 14 - TRBV6-6
CASSPIGGGLDTQYF 15 - TRBV7-9
CAATSGTYEQYF 12 TRBD2 TRBV6-2/TRBV6-3
CSARPGNRRANYGYTF 16 - TRBV20-1
CASSFLDRGSYGYTF 15 TRBD1 TRBV28
CASSIWTSGNTIYF 14 - TRBV19
CASSPAGNEQYF 12 - TRBV12-3/TRBV12-4
CASSLEGLNSGNTIYF 16 - TRBV5-1
CASSLTSGGGSDTQYF 16 TRBD2 TRBV6-5
CASRRAGGPGTGELFF 16 TRBD2 TRBV12-3/TRBV12-4
CSVHTGRGTEAFF 13 - TRBV29-1
CASSPGPGQGETQYF 15 TRBD1 TRBV7-9
CAISESGGVQPQHF 14 - TRBV10-3
CASSGRQLLNTGELFF 16 - TRBV5-1
CASSYENYNEQFF 13 - TRBV6-2/TRBV6-3
CASSVSSGGTSTDTQYF 17 TRBD2 TRBV2
CASSLLRAASSEQYF 15 - TRBV7-9
CASSGTSGGYNEQFF 15 TRBD2 TRBV7-8
CASRGKSDTQYF 12 - TRBV9
CASTEGAGANVLTF 14 - TRBV7-9
CASGDTQYF 9 - TRBV7-9
CATTQQVQETQYF 13 - TRBV15
CASSASLYTEAFF 13 - TRBV6-4
CSARFGGPLYNEQFF 15 - TRBV20-1
CASSSGQLGNTGELFF 16 TRBD1 TRBV18
CASSPTGGKKTQYF 14 TRBD1 TRBV7-2
CASSLDRGRFTGELFF 16 TRBD1 TRBV5-4